This TCR beta chain was retrieved from a study of OX40 agonist ivuxolimab in advanced cancers. Turning to the study itself: Anti-PD-1, anti-PD-L1 or anti-CTLA-4 therapy given earlier was allowed, and around 40% had some. Points from the study as a whole: Relatively little clonal expansion, among the lowest observed, appeared in partial responders at 0.1-3.0 mg/kg. On average, CD8+ T cells had more expanded clones than CD4+.

Assay used: immunoSEQ multiplex PCR; TCRdb lists only in-frame clones, some missing. The sample has 100,000 to 150,000 clones; about 92% are singletons. A remark on this clone: Its target is unknown.

Autoimmune disease history or systemic immunosuppression barred patients. The TCR sequence derives from an adult with an advanced solid tumor such as melanoma, head and neck, liver or kidney cancer. Sequencing used CD4+ or CD8+ T cells sorted from blood, obtained in a trial of the OX40 agonist ivuxolimab.

CDR3 residues: CASSPGQSSGNTIYF. CDR3 sequence (DNA): TGTGCCAGCAGCCCGGGACAGTCCTCTGGAAACACCATATATTTT. This chain joins TRBV5-8 and TRBJ1-3; TRBD1 agrees at 7 bases. V gave up 4 bases and J gave up 0 bases; unmatched junction bases: 4. The CDR3 sequence is 15 residues long. The germline CDR1 and CDR2 sequences are SGHTS and YDEGEE.